This T cell receptor beta chain derives from a study of a mutant IDH1 vaccine in newly diagnosed glioma. Study in general: The therapy given earlier, which was standard therapy, consisted of radiotherapy, temozolomide, or both, and most of the patients received both.

This table comes from immunoSEQ multiplex PCR, and its TCRdb copy is limited to in-frame clones, with some not included. The table lists tens of thousands of clones, roughly 77% of them singletons. J lost 4 bases, V lost 2 bases, and 4 bases had no gene match. This CDR3 comprises 15 residues. Germline-derived CDR1 and CDR2 are KGHSH and LQKENI. Time point specified: week 47, end of study. Vaccine doses each comprised 300 ug of mutant IDH1 20-mer peptide, with topical imiquimod. Comment on this clone: The antigen is unknown.

This clonotype was sampled from a middle-aged man with glioma. The chain employs TRBV18 and TRBJ2-1, with 8 bases lining up with TRBD2. The starting material was PBMCs, obtained from a glioma patient whose treatment included an IDH1 peptide vaccine. This CDR3 is CASSPKSGGYNEQFF. The CDR3 region has the DNA TGTGCCAGCTCACCAAAGAGCGGGGGTTACAATGAGCAGTTCTTC.